The rows below give T cell receptor beta chains drawn from one sample of a study of cytomegalovirus exposure and HLA in healthy donors. TCRdb keeps only in-frame clones here, not all; method: immunoSEQ multiplex PCR. Found here are some 140,000 clones, around 75% of them singletons; the top ten hold about 3%. The specimen was PBMCs. The receptors shown here come from a female donor in good health and CMV-seronegative. Each CDR3 is given with its conserved first and last residue.

v_call cdr3_aa
TRBV7-2 CASRGGGRAAYEQYF
TRBV28 CAGAGGGTDTQYF
TRBV29-1 CSVLRDRDSYEQYF
TRBV15 CATGADRNGDTEAFF
TRBV29-1 CSVSGTASYEQYF
TRBV6-1 CASRVYSYEQYF
TRBV7-3 CASSPLGGGATSDTQYF
TRBV29-1 CSVDRGRGGEAFF
TRBV13 CASSSRLAGSYNEQFF
TRBV5-4 CASRSGTRDTDTQYF
TRBV12-5 CASGLPRQGGGYTF
TRBV5-4 CASSLGTGGSYEQYF
TRBV6-6 CASSFNNEQFF
TRBV19 CASSLRTGGTEAFF
TRBV29-1 CSGKQGNYGYTF
TRBV7-3 CASSPGTEAFF
TRBV7-2 CASSLDDRGNTGELFF
TRBV5-4 CASSLAPSGTGGRIQYF
TRBV28 CASSLGAINEKLFF
TRBV5-1 CASSLGISSYEQYF
TRBV5-1 CASSLVGRGQDNEKLFF
TRBV9 CASNGGGNTEAFF
TRBV11-2 CASSLLSRGRFVTGELFF
TRBV18 CASSPGQAASGNTIYF
TRBV7-2 CASSPRSRRYGYTF
TRBV2 CASTETLGSYNEQFF
TRBV27 CASSLDRADYGYTF
TRBV6-1 CASTTRQRLYGYTF
TRBV5-8 CASRPRTYSNEQFF
TRBV25-1 CASSDTSGRGNEQFF
TRBV28 CASGLIYEQYF
TRBV15 CATSPDRGNQPQHF
TRBV9 CASSPRLQNTEAFF
TRBV7-2 CASSAGRPTGELFF
TRBV27 CASSPRGTGVSNQPQHF
TRBV7-2 CASSLAGGGNTEAFF
TRBV7-9 CASSQTGLNTEAFF
TRBV4-1 CASSQARATNEKLFF
TRBV7-2 CASSSESANYGYTF
TRBV4-1 CASRPTSGPTDTQYF
TRBV4-1 CASSSPATGKINYGYTF